These T cell receptor beta chains were read from a single sample in a study of shared clonotypes between healthy human individuals. Sequencing used immunoSEQ multiplex PCR; TCRdb keeps in-frame clones, though not all of them. The top ten hold more than 0.45% of the sample, which has over a million clones, about 84% seen once. The sequenced sample was memory CD4+ T cells from PBMCs. These receptors all come from a young man in good health. Some clones in this sample may be carry-over from other donors' samples. The CDR3 runs from the conserved cysteine through the conserved F or W. D genes are given only for firm matches. Clone size is given for some rows only: seen once, a few or many times, or a class if the clone is expanded.

j_call v_call clone_size d_call cdr3_aa cdr3_nt
TRBJ2-5 TRBV5-8 NA TRBD1 CASSLGQGRETQYF TGTGCCAGCAGCCTCGGACAGGGGAGAGAGACCCAGTACTTC
TRBJ2-7 TRBV28 NA NA CASSHVDYEQYF TGTGCCAGCAGTCACGTAGACTACGAGCAGTACTTC
TRBJ1-5 TRBV27 NA TRBD1 CAPPPDRANQPQHF TGTGCCCCACCCCCGGACAGGGCTAATCAGCCCCAGCATTTT
TRBJ1-2 TRBV27 NA NA CATTGNKGYGYTF TGTGCCACAACAGGAAATAAAGGCTATGGCTACACCTTC
TRBJ2-1 TRBV11-3 NA TRBD2 CASSPKGAGGPVNEQFF TGTGCCAGCAGCCCCAAGGGAGCGGGAGGGCCGGTCAATGAGCAGTTCTTC
TRBJ1-1 TRBV20-1 few NA CSASRSTEAFF TGCAGTGCTAGCAGGAGTACTGAAGCTTTCTTT
TRBJ2-3 TRBV7-2 NA NA CASSLLSLTSFPDTQYF TGTGCCAGCAGCTTATTATCCCTGACTAGTTTCCCAGATACGCAGTATTTT
TRBJ2-1 TRBV18 NA TRBD2 CASSPGTSGFNEQFF TGTGCCAGCTCACCAGGGACTAGCGGGTTTAATGAGCAGTTCTTC
TRBJ2-2 TRBV19 NA NA CASSPGGGELFF TGTGCCAGTAGTCCCGGCGGGGGGGAGCTGTTTTTT
TRBJ1-3 TRBV2 NA TRBD1 CASSAQGVTGNTIYF TGTGCCAGCAGCGCCCAGGGGGTAACTGGAAACACCATATATTTT
TRBJ2-5 TRBV29-1 NA TRBD2 CSVEITASGGETQYF TGCAGCGTTGAGATCACGGCTAGCGGTGGAGAGACCCAGTACTTC
TRBJ1-2 TRBV5-3 NA NA CARSLAKVGTLNYGYTF TGTGCCAGAAGCTTGGCCAAGGTGGGGACACTTAACTATGGCTACACCTTC
TRBJ2-5 TRBV1 NA NA CTSSLGAQETQYF TGCACCAGCAGCCTAGGGGCTCAAGAGACCCAGTACTTC
TRBJ2-1 TRBV29-1 NA TRBD1 CSVTGVYNEQFF TGCAGCGTAACAGGGGTCTACAATGAGCAGTTCTTC
TRBJ2-5 TRBV7-8 once NA CASSWPPGGAQETQYF TGTGCCAGCAGCTGGCCCCCCGGGGGAGCACAAGAGACCCAGTACTTC
TRBJ1-2 TRBV5-1 NA NA CASSFSGQSGYTF TGCGCCAGCAGCTTTAGCGGTCAAAGTGGCTACACCTTC
TRBJ2-4 TRBV18 NA NA CASSPIDSGPIQYF TGTGCCAGCTCACCAATCGACAGTGGACCCATTCAGTACTTC
TRBJ2-7 TRBV2 NA NA CASSGPGEQYF TGTGCCAGCAGCGGCCCAGGCGAGCAGTACTTC
TRBJ1-2 TRBV4-2 NA TRBD1 CASSPLGDSGGYTF TGTGCCAGCAGCCCTCTGGGGGACAGCGGTGGCTACACCTTC
TRBJ1-5 TRBV2 NA NA CASINGRGMNSNQPQHF TGTGCCAGTATTAATGGTCGGGGCATGAATAGCAATCAGCCCCAGCATTTT
TRBJ2-7 TRBV6-9 NA NA CASSCLDRGDSHEQYF TGTGCCAGCAGTTGTCTAGACAGAGGGGATTCCCACGAGCAGTACTTC
TRBJ2-3 TRBV19 many NA CASSDYLRTSTDTQYF TGTGCCAGTAGTGACTACCTCCGGACAAGCACAGATACGCAGTATTTT
TRBJ2-7 TRBV28 NA NA CASRAVSYEQYF TGTGCCAGCAGGGCCGTCTCCTACGAGCAGTACTTC
TRBJ2-3 TRBV5-1 NA NA CASGGTATDTQYF TGCGCCAGCGGAGGGACAGCCACAGATACGCAGTATTTT
TRBJ1-1 TRBV5-1 NA NA CASSLDGAPGTEAFF TGCGCCAGCAGCTTGGATGGGGCCCCGGGGACTGAAGCTTTCTTT
TRBJ2-5 TRBV29-1 NA NA CSVELSAASETQYF TGCAGCGTTGAACTAAGTGCGGCAAGTGAGACCCAGTACTTC
TRBJ2-3 TRBV7-3 many TRBD2 CASSPHVGEGTQYF TGTGCCAGCAGCCCCCACGTTGGGGAGGGTACGCAGTATTTT
TRBJ2-1 TRBV10-1 NA NA CASSVSRGGEQFF TGCGCCAGCAGTGTGTCCCGGGGAGGTGAGCAGTTCTTC
TRBJ2-7 TRBV5-6 NA TRBD2 CASSLVGAGGPSYEQYF TGTGCCAGCAGCTTGGTTGGGGCGGGAGGGCCCTCCTACGAGCAGTACTTC
TRBJ2-4 TRBV6-5 NA NA CASRRDRISKNIQYF TGTGCCAGCAGACGAGACAGGATTTCAAAAAACATTCAGTACTTC
TRBJ2-7 TRBV6-1 NA TRBD2 CASSDPGGSSYEQYF TGTGCCAGCAGTGACCCGGGCGGGAGCTCCTACGAGCAGTACTTC
TRBJ2-3 TRBV14 NA TRBD1 CASSLPGGLGNTQYF TGTGCCAGCAGCCTGCCAGGGGGCCTCGGAAATACGCAGTATTTT
TRBJ1-5 TRBV19 NA NA CASRLSFRGSVQPQHF TGTGCCAGTAGATTATCTTTCAGGGGTTCGGTGCAGCCCCAGCATTTT
TRBJ2-3 TRBV29-1 NA NA CSGGNTDTQYF TGCAGCGGGGGAAACACAGATACGCAGTATTTT
TRBJ2-5 TRBV2 NA NA CASSEAGGARPIQETQYF TGTGCCAGCAGTGAAGCCGGGGGTGCTAGGCCCATACAAGAGACCCAGTACTTC
TRBJ1-5 TRBV6-1 NA NA CASRDNQPQHF TGTGCCAGCAGAGATAATCAGCCCCAGCATTTT
TRBJ1-5 TRBV19 few NA CASSRDNSNQPQHF TGTGCCAGTAGCAGGGACAACTCAAATCAGCCCCAGCATTTT
TRBJ2-1 TRBV18 NA NA CASSPEGRTYNEQFF TGTGCCAGCTCACCAGAGGGAAGAACCTACAATGAGCAGTTCTTC
TRBJ2-5 TRBV5-1 many TRBD2 CASRTTSGGVEETQYF TGCGCCAGCAGAACGACTAGCGGGGGGGTCGAAGAGACCCAGTACTTC
TRBJ2-3 TRBV4-1 NA TRBD2 CASSQGSGSPDTQYF TGCGCCAGCAGCCAAGGCAGCGGGAGCCCAGATACGCAGTATTTT
TRBJ1-2 TRBV5-4 NA NA CASSLRRGNYGYTF TGTGCCAGCAGCTTGCGTAGGGGGAACTATGGCTACACCTTC
TRBJ2-3 TRBV5-4 NA NA CASRRKGQTHTQYF TGTGCCAGCAGAAGGAAGGGCCAGACCCATACGCAGTATTTT
TRBJ2-7 TRBV28 NA TRBD2 CASTLLGGSNEQYF TGTGCCAGCACCCTATTGGGAGGGAGCAACGAGCAGTACTTC
TRBJ2-2 TRBV6-4 NA NA CASSEVSGDTGELFF TGTGCCAGCAGTGAAGTCTCGGGGGACACCGGGGAGCTGTTTTTT
TRBJ2-5 TRBV29-1 few TRBD1 CSVVRGTGQGKETQYF TGCAGCGTTGTGAGGGGGACCGGACAGGGAAAAGAGACCCAGTACTTC
TRBJ1-2 TRBV15 NA NA CATSTRDGFNYGYTF TGTGCCACCAGCACCCGGGACGGCTTTAACTATGGCTACACCTTC
TRBJ1-1 TRBV6-5 NA NA CASSGWEWTEAFF TGTGCCAGCAGCGGGTGGGAGTGGACTGAAGCTTTCTTT
TRBJ2-1 TRBV5-1 NA TRBD2 CASSLQGLAENEQFF TGCGCCAGCAGCTTGCAGGGACTAGCGGAAAATGAGCAGTTCTTC
TRBJ2-5 TRBV28 NA NA CASSSGWSRIGTQYF TGTGCCAGCAGTTCGGGTTGGAGTAGAATAGGGACCCAGTACTTC
TRBJ2-5 TRBV6-6 NA TRBD2 CASSRTSETQETQYF TGTGCCAGCAGTAGGACTAGCGAGACTCAAGAGACCCAGTACTTC
TRBJ2-3 TRBV20-1 NA NA CSARGVDTQYF TGCAGTGCTCGAGGGGTAGATACGCAGTATTTT
TRBJ2-1 TRBV2 NA TRBD2 CASSESRGAYNEQFF TGTGCCAGCAGTGAGTCGCGGGGGGCCTACAATGAGCAGTTCTTC
TRBJ2-5 TRBV6-1 NA NA CASSEGLMETQYF TGTGCCAGCAGTGAAGGATTAATGGAGACCCAGTACTTC
TRBJ2-1 TRBV4-3 NA TRBD2 CASSRPGTSYNEQFF TGCGCCAGCAGCCGACCCGGGACTAGTTACAATGAGCAGTTCTTC
TRBJ2-1 TRBV18 NA TRBD1 CASSPTAGTGGLDNEQFF TGTGCCAGCTCACCAACGGCCGGGACAGGGGGCTTAGATAATGAGCAGTTCTTC
TRBJ1-1 TRBV5-1 few TRBD1 CASSSRQGMGTEAFF TGCGCCAGCAGCTCGAGACAGGGAATGGGTACTGAAGCTTTCTTT
TRBJ1-5 TRBV28 NA NA CASSFIGISNQPQHF TGTGCCAGCAGTTTTATAGGGATTAGCAATCAGCCCCAGCATTTT
TRBJ1-1 TRBV10-3 NA NA CAAQGLNTEAFF TGTGCCGCCCAGGGCTTGAACACTGAAGCTTTCTTT
TRBJ1-4 TRBV4-1 NA TRBD1 CASSQGDRARGTNEKLFF TGCGCCAGCAGCCAAGGGGACAGGGCGAGAGGAACTAATGAAAAACTGTTTTTT